Listed below are T cell receptor beta chains from one sample, sequenced in a study of beta chain features in type 1 diabetes. Only in-frame clones appear in the TCRdb table, and some are missing; sequencing was by immunoSEQ multiplex PCR. The profile shows more than 300,000 clones, 6.5% to 10% of them singletons. The sequenced sample was central memory CD4+ T cells from blood. Receptors originate from a woman in her late teens or twenties in good health. The conserved cysteine and the conserved F or W are not part of the CDR3 here. Where a row states a size, it is once, few, many or the class of an expanded clone; other rows omit it.

TRBJ1-2,TRBV18,-,ASSLNTGAGGYT
TRBJ2-7,TRBV18,many,ASSPTGFEQY
TRBJ2-2,TRBV25-1,few,ASRGRGTGLTGELF
TRBJ2-7,TRBV7-2,-,ASSLAGRAGEQY
TRBJ2-5,TRBV7-3,few,ASSLGLAGGPGETQY
TRBJ2-7,TRBV6-1,few,ASSEHGTLYEQY
TRBJ2-4,TRBV6-5,-,ASPWLGLSKNIQY
TRBJ2-5,TRBV28,-,ASSLVSSGYQETQY
TRBJ2-7,TRBV7-2,-,ASSLLSIYEQY
TRBJ1-1,TRBV9,-,ASSSQGQANTEAF
TRBJ1-2,TRBV7-9,-,ASSLLGQIVNYGYT
TRBJ2-3,TRBV4-3,-,ASSQDSASGRIDTQY
TRBJ2-1,TRBV14,-,ASSQDLASFYNEQF
TRBJ1-4,TRBV14,many,ASSRGTNEKLF
TRBJ2-7,TRBV27,many,ASSSIANTGSYEQY
TRBJ1-1,TRBV5-1,-,ASRLTGGNTEAF
TRBJ2-2,TRBV5-4,few,ASSHWGTGELF
TRBJ1-1,TRBV28,few,ASREQGRDTEAF
TRBJ2-1,TRBV28,-,ASSQAREWQQF
TRBJ2-7,TRBV7-9,few,ASSPHPTGLYYEQY
TRBJ2-7,TRBV7-9,few,ASSLEAGAPYEQY
TRBJ1-4,TRBV29-1,-,SALGALGDEKLF
TRBJ2-5,TRBV10-3,-,ASGGPGETQY
TRBJ2-6,TRBV27,few,ASSFDSRYSGANVLT
TRBJ2-1,TRBV9,-,ASSVGGGSLPEQF
TRBJ1-1,TRBV4-3,-,ASSQTQGFWTEAF
TRBJ1-5,TRBV7-3,-,ASSSLGRGSNQPQH
TRBJ2-7,TRBV6-4,-,ASSEPQGVHEQY
TRBJ1-5,TRBV19,-,ASSMDITQPQH
TRBJ2-1,TRBV6-1,few,ASSEWGGSGHSSYNEQF
TRBJ1-4,TRBV15,-,ATSRLNEKLF
TRBJ2-3,TRBV7-9,many,ASSYEPTQY
TRBJ2-3,TRBV9,few,ASSESGTSHTQY
TRBJ2-3,TRBV5-1,-,ASSLAANTDTQY
TRBJ1-2,TRBV7-3,-,ASSPDGSNYGYT
TRBJ1-5,TRBV28,-,ASRGLYSNQPQH
TRBJ2-5,TRBV2,few,ASRVRQVAETQY
TRBJ2-1,TRBV6-6,few,ASSYRGQVNNEQF
TRBJ2-3,TRBV7-3,few,ASSFLGRGAGDTQY
TRBJ1-1,TRBV5-8,few,ASSWGGTNTEAF
TRBJ2-2,TRBV15,-,ATSRERLAGVIGELF
TRBJ2-7,TRBV28,-,ASSFPAGGSYEQY
TRBJ1-5,TRBV29-1,few,SVLLPGEPQH
TRBJ2-3,TRBV18,many,ASSPSAVSTDTQY
TRBJ2-7,TRBV27,few,ASRILGTYEQY
TRBJ1-1,TRBV6-5,-,ASSYGDGRGTEAF
TRBJ2-5,TRBV7-8,-,ASSFASTETQY
TRBJ2-7,TRBV29-1,-,SVSPPGTSVYEQY
TRBJ2-4,TRBV28,-,ASSWRGIAKNIQY
TRBJ2-7,TRBV7-8,-,ASSFNPTSYEQY
TRBJ1-5,TRBV7-9,few,ASSLVGGPGQPQH
TRBJ2-7,TRBV10-2,-,ASRRDFLSSYEQY
TRBJ1-2,TRBV7-9,-,ASSRTGDGGYT
TRBJ2-3,TRBV6-6,many,ASSYGASGSKDTQY
TRBJ2-1,TRBV10-3,-,ASASSTSGSFYNEQF